This note documents a single TCR beta chain sequence. Antigen specificity is unknown. This specimen comes from a study of CD4 T cells in relation to SARS-CoV-2 and coronaviruses. For the study at large: After approximately 10 days of antigen culture, PBMC TCR beta CDR3s were sequenced.

Method: immunoSEQ multiplex PCR; TCRdb's copy keeps in-frame clones and lacks some. This table has about 22,000 clones, roughly 70% appearing once. Per the germline V gene, CDR1 is LGHDT and CDR2 is YNNKEL (reference sequence). Trimming cost V 1 base and J 7 bases, with 5 bases left between them. The CDR3 totals 11 residues. Before the COVID-19 pandemic, during about 2010-2018, CD4+ T cells were taken from unexposed donors. Isolation of CD4+ T cells took place after around 11 days in culture. Cells permitting, SARS-CoV-2 S/N and four cold-coronavirus spikes were tested on unexposed-donor CD4+ T cells. General observations from the study: In roughly 65% of donors, memory CD4+ clonotypes crossrecognized SARS-CoV-2 and at least one common cold coronavirus spike. This crossreactivity analysis covered spike protein alone, no other viral proteins.

The chain carries TRBV3-1 (or the pseudogene TRBV3-2) and TRBJ2-7; no definite D call. The receptor was isolated from a human donor in good health. Sample: CD4+ T cells from PBMCs, cultured in vitro. CDR3 bases: TGTGCCAGCAGCCAAGTCAGGGAGCAGTACTTC. It codes for CASSQVREQYF.